Listed below are T cell receptor beta chains from one sample, sequenced in a study of CD8+CD57+ T cells in acquired aplastic anemia. A single record per CDR3 protein comes from TCRdb applying MiXCR to the reads. The table lists about 200,000 distinct CDR3 sequences, 65% of them singletons, with roughly 62% in the top ten. Specimen: sorted CD4+, CD8+, or CD8+CD57+ T cells (not recorded which) from PBMCs. These receptors originate from a human donor with aplastic anemia. Both conserved end residues are part of each CDR3. The D gene is left open where the match is weak. A row's size may be missing; if present it is once, few, many or a size class.

len	d_gene	abundance	v_gene	j_gene	CDR3nt	CDR3aa
14	NA	few	TRBV7-2	TRBJ1-1	TGTGCCAGCAGCAAGCAGGGGCTTAACACTGAAGCTTTCTTT	CASSKQGLNTEAFF
12	NA	NA	TRBV7-9	TRBJ2-7	TGTGCCAGCAGCTTAGTTCGGGGAGCCGAGTACTTC	CASSLVRGAEYF
17	NA	NA	TRBV24-1	TRBJ2-7	TGTGCCACCAGTGATTTTCCGGAATTGGGGACGTCCTACGAGCAGTACTTC	CATSDFPELGTSYEQYF
14	NA	NA	TRBV12-3/TRBV12-4	TRBJ2-3	TGTGCCAGCAACGAATGGGATATCACAGATACGCAGTATTTT	CASNEWDITDTQYF
15	TRBD1	NA	TRBV6-6	TRBJ2-7	TGTGCCAGCAGTTTGACAGGGGGCCTTTCCTACGAGCAGTACTTC	CASSLTGGLSYEQYF
19	NA	NA	TRBV15	TRBJ2-7	TGTGCCACCAGCAGAGATAAGGAGGCGACAGGCTCCCGACATGTGGAGCAGTACTTC	CATSRDKEATGSRHVEQYF
13	NA	NA	TRBV19	TRBJ1-1	TGTGCCAGTAGTACCGCTCAAGGTGTTGAAGCTTTCTTT	CASSTAQGVEAFF
14	NA	NA	TRBV2	TRBJ2-5	TGTGCCAGCATATCCGGGACGTACCAAGAGACCCAGTACTTC	CASISGTYQETQYF
15	TRBD1	many	TRBV5-1	TRBJ1-1	TGCGCCAGCAGCTGGGGACAGGGAATGAACACTGAAGCTTTCTTT	CASSWGQGMNTEAFF
13	NA	NA	TRBV20-1	TRBJ2-2	TGCAGTGCTAGATGGGGGAACACCGGGGAGCTGTTTTTT	CSARWGNTGELFF
13	NA	NA	TRBV19	TRBJ2-3	TGTGCCAGTAAGACGGGAGCAGCAGATACGCAGTATTTT	CASKTGAADTQYF
13	NA	NA	TRBV6-6	TRBJ2-5	TGTGCCAGCAGTGAAGTCAGGGGTCAGACCCAGTACTTC	CASSEVRGQTQYF
14	NA	once	TRBV7-9	TRBJ1-2	TGTGCCAGCAGCTTGGGGACGGGCGACTATGGCTACACCTTC	CASSLGTGDYGYTF